This TCR beta chain was identified during a study of vaccination effects on CD4 cells after COVID-19. Study details: ViraFEST assay sequencing came after antigen-specific CD4+ T cells were expanded with viral peptide pools. Study-level results: Healthy vaccinees' vaccine-induced clones included only 1 of 255 cross-reacting with common cold coronaviruses.

Trimming shortened V by 0 bases and J by 1 base, and 10 bases separated the two germline ends. The germline V gene has CDR1 SGHRS and CDR2 YFSETQ. This CDR3 comprises 15 residues. Isolating CD4+ T cells followed approximately 10 days of culture. Two doses of either BNT162b2 or mRNA-1273 were given to each participant. Assay: immunoSEQ multiplex PCR; the TCRdb copy retains only in-frame clones and omits some. This sample carries 66,000 or so clones, around 69% of them seen once, and the ten largest clones take around 2.4%. This clone has only one observation. Its target is not known. The sample here was CD4+ T cells from PBMCs cultured without peptide, taken after COVID-19 vaccination. The chain links TRBV5-1 to TRBJ1-1; D is ambiguous. This clonotype was obtained from a human donor who received a COVID-19 vaccine. The CDR3 DNA reads as TGCGCCAGCAGCTTGGTCCCAGGATGGAACACTGAAGCTTTCTTT. It translates to CASSLVPGWNTEAFF.